This T cell receptor beta chain was recovered during a study of blood T cell repertoires in COVID-19. About the research overall: Material from acute and convalescent COVID-19 was sourced from the United States, Italy and Spain. Nucleic acid was either cDNA or gDNA, and it came from T cells, B-cell-depleted T cells, or PBMCs.

The method was immunoSEQ multiplex PCR; TCRdb's version includes in-frame clones alone and lacks a portion of them. The repertoire consists of under 450,000 clones, with 70% to 90% occurring once and the leading ten covering around 13%. The Seattle patients, enrolled during active infection, were followed longitudinally. The sequence was obtained from a woman aged 45-65 years with COVID-19, enrolled during active disease. Sample: peripheral blood.

The CDR3, as DNA: TGTGCCAGCGGGTTCTCTCAGGCGCCCTATAATTCACCCCTCCACTTT. Its translation: CASGFSQAPYNSPLHF. The chain recombines TRBV27 with TRBJ1-6, with D uncertain. The germline V gene has CDR1 MNHEY and CDR2 SMNVEV (reference sequence). This CDR3 has 16 residues. Trimming cost V 8 bases and J 2 bases, with 16 bases left between them.